These T cell receptor beta chains were read from a single sample in a study of beta chain features in type 1 diabetes. Method: immunoSEQ multiplex PCR; TCRdb's copy keeps in-frame clones and lacks some. The sample holds roughly 180,000 clones, roughly 8% seen once. The sample was central memory CD4+ T cells from blood. The source is a man between 18 and 29 years old with type 1 diabetes. CDR3s include the opening cysteine and the closing phenylalanine or tryptophan. Fields, in order: V gene, J gene, clone size, D gene, CDR3 protein, CDR3 DNA. The D gene is left open where the match is weak. Clone size is stated in some rows and not others, as once, few, many or a class when expanded.

v_gene: TRBV4-3
j_gene: TRBJ1-2
abundance: few
d_gene: -
CDR3aa: CASSQDTAGVGYTF
CDR3nt: TGCGCCAGCAGCCAAGATACGGCAGGTGTTGGCTACACCTTC

v_gene: TRBV5-1
j_gene: TRBJ1-2
abundance: few
d_gene: -
CDR3aa: CASSDQPTNYGYTF
CDR3nt: TGCGCCAGCAGCGATCAACCTACTAACTATGGCTACACCTTC

v_gene: TRBV12-2
j_gene: TRBJ2-7
abundance: -
d_gene: -
CDR3aa: CASRWGLAGPYEQYF
CDR3nt: TGTGCAAGTCGCTGGGGGCTAGCGGGACCCTACGAGCAGTACTTC

v_gene: TRBV5-6
j_gene: TRBJ1-1
abundance: few
d_gene: -
CDR3aa: CASSLDPSRTEAFF
CDR3nt: TGTGCCAGCAGCTTGGACCCGAGTCGTACTGAAGCTTTCTTT

v_gene: TRBV7-2
j_gene: TRBJ2-5
abundance: -
d_gene: -
CDR3aa: CASSLALGSKQTQYF
CDR3nt: TGTGCCAGCAGCTTAGCGCTTGGGAGTAAGCAGACCCAGTACTTC

v_gene: TRBV30
j_gene: TRBJ1-2
abundance: few
d_gene: -
CDR3aa: CAWSVTSGVYGYTF
CDR3nt: TGTGCCTGGAGTGTAACGTCGGGAGTCTATGGCTACACCTTC

v_gene: TRBV5-4
j_gene: TRBJ2-5
abundance: few
d_gene: TRBD2
CDR3aa: CASSLGLAGAETQYF
CDR3nt: TGTGCCAGCAGCTTGGGACTAGCGGGGGCGGAGACCCAGTACTTC

v_gene: TRBV19
j_gene: TRBJ2-3
abundance: -
d_gene: -
CDR3aa: CASGEPRGTQYF
CDR3nt: TGTGCCAGTGGAGAACCACGGGGTACGCAGTATTTT

v_gene: TRBV19
j_gene: TRBJ2-7
abundance: few
d_gene: TRBD2
CDR3aa: CASTTGRELHYEQYF
CDR3nt: TGTGCCAGTACCACGGGGCGGGAGCTCCATTACGAGCAGTACTTC

v_gene: TRBV21-1
j_gene: TRBJ2-7
abundance: -
d_gene: -
CDR3aa: CASSWNKREVYEQYF
CDR3nt: TGTGCCAGCAGCTGGAACAAGCGGGAGGTCTACGAGCAGTACTTC

v_gene: TRBV5-1
j_gene: TRBJ2-3
abundance: many
d_gene: -
CDR3aa: CASRTGTGGTQYF
CDR3nt: TGCGCCAGCAGGACGGGAACCGGAGGTACGCAGTATTTT

v_gene: TRBV18
j_gene: TRBJ1-1
abundance: few
d_gene: -
CDR3aa: CASSPQSNTEAFF
CDR3nt: TGTGCCAGCTCACCCCAGTCGAACACTGAAGCTTTCTTT

v_gene: TRBV5-5
j_gene: TRBJ2-1
abundance: -
d_gene: -
CDR3aa: CASSLIDIDEQFF
CDR3nt: TGTGCCAGCAGCTTGATAGATATCGATGAGCAGTTCTTC

v_gene: TRBV15
j_gene: TRBJ1-2
abundance: -
d_gene: -
CDR3aa: CATSRDRRDLYTF
CDR3nt: TGTGCCACCAGCAGAGATCGGAGGGATCTCTACACCTTC

v_gene: TRBV11-2
j_gene: TRBJ1-6
abundance: few
d_gene: TRBD1
CDR3aa: CASCRQGNSPLHF
CDR3nt: TGTGCCAGCTGCCGACAGGGCAATTCACCCCTCCACTTT

v_gene: TRBV27
j_gene: TRBJ2-3
abundance: few
d_gene: -
CDR3aa: CASSKGGGRPQYF
CDR3nt: TGTGCCAGCAGTAAAGGAGGGGGCCGTCCGCAGTATTTT

v_gene: TRBV7-9
j_gene: TRBJ2-1
abundance: many
d_gene: -
CDR3aa: CASSLALGVEQFF
CDR3nt: TGTGCCAGCAGCCTGGCGCTAGGGGTAGAGCAGTTCTTC

v_gene: TRBV10-3
j_gene: TRBJ2-3
abundance: -
d_gene: -
CDR3aa: CAINSQNTDTQYF
CDR3nt: TGTGCCATCAACAGCCAAAACACAGATACGCAGTATTTT

v_gene: TRBV7-2
j_gene: TRBJ2-3
abundance: few
d_gene: -
CDR3aa: CASSLDTTDTQYF
CDR3nt: TGTGCCAGCAGCTTAGATACAACAGATACGCAGTATTTT

v_gene: TRBV6-6
j_gene: TRBJ2-6
abundance: -
d_gene: -
CDR3aa: CASSYANPPGANVLTF
CDR3nt: TGTGCCAGCAGTTACGCTAACCCCCCTGGGGCCAACGTCCTGACTTTC

v_gene: TRBV29-1
j_gene: TRBJ1-2
abundance: -
d_gene: TRBD1
CDR3aa: CSDSQGDDYGYTF
CDR3nt: TGCAGCGATTCACAGGGGGACGACTATGGCTACACCTTC

v_gene: TRBV4-3
j_gene: TRBJ2-7
abundance: -
d_gene: TRBD1
CDR3aa: CASSQEGETGVWEQYF
CDR3nt: TGCGCCAGCAGCCAAGAGGGAGAGACAGGGGTCTGGGAGCAGTACTTC

v_gene: TRBV27
j_gene: TRBJ2-7
abundance: -
d_gene: -
CDR3aa: CASSLSRKGGEQYF
CDR3nt: TGTGCCAGCAGTTTATCGAGAAAAGGGGGAGAGCAGTACTTC

v_gene: TRBV19
j_gene: TRBJ2-7
abundance: -
d_gene: -
CDR3aa: CASSTPHGTYEQYF
CDR3nt: TGTGCCAGTAGCACCCCCCACGGTACCTACGAGCAGTACTTC

v_gene: TRBV10-3
j_gene: TRBJ2-4
abundance: few
d_gene: -
CDR3aa: CAISDSVRSKNIQYF
CDR3nt: TGTGCCATCAGTGATAGCGTCAGATCCAAAAACATTCAGTACTTC

v_gene: TRBV2
j_gene: TRBJ2-3
abundance: few
d_gene: -
CDR3aa: CASSEVGPDTQYF
CDR3nt: TGTGCCAGCAGTGAAGTGGGCCCAGATACGCAGTATTTT

v_gene: TRBV4-3
j_gene: TRBJ2-3
abundance: -
d_gene: TRBD2
CDR3aa: CASSQRTSSGGATHVTDTQYF
CDR3nt: TGCGCCAGCAGCCAGCGCACTTCTAGCGGGGGAGCAACCCACGTCACAGATACGCAGTATTTT

v_gene: TRBV29-1
j_gene: TRBJ2-1
abundance: -
d_gene: -
CDR3aa: CSGTGYATYNEQFF
CDR3nt: TGCAGCGGAACAGGGTACGCTACTTACAATGAGCAGTTCTTC

v_gene: TRBV7-2
j_gene: TRBJ1-1
abundance: -
d_gene: -
CDR3aa: CASSFQGKGTEAFF
CDR3nt: TGTGCCAGCAGCTTCCAGGGCAAAGGGACTGAAGCTTTCTTT

v_gene: TRBV6-1
j_gene: TRBJ2-3
abundance: -
d_gene: -
CDR3aa: CASSDRLALTDTQYF
CDR3nt: TGTGCCAGCAGTGATCGTCTAGCACTCACAGATACGCAGTATTTT

v_gene: TRBV5-8
j_gene: TRBJ2-5
abundance: few
d_gene: -
CDR3aa: CASSRPTLQETQYF
CDR3nt: TGTGCCAGCAGCCGACCGACACTTCAAGAGACCCAGTACTTC

v_gene: TRBV7-9
j_gene: TRBJ2-2
abundance: few
d_gene: -
CDR3aa: CASSLGLHANTGELFF
CDR3nt: TGTGCCAGCAGCTTAGGACTGCACGCGAACACCGGGGAGCTGTTTTTT

v_gene: TRBV28
j_gene: TRBJ2-3
abundance: few
d_gene: TRBD1
CDR3aa: CASSRPGTGLADTQYF
CDR3nt: TGTGCCAGCAGTCGTCCCGGGACAGGGTTGGCAGATACGCAGTATTTT

v_gene: TRBV29-1
j_gene: TRBJ2-3
abundance: few
d_gene: TRBD2
CDR3aa: CSVAGTSYDTQYF
CDR3nt: TGCAGCGTTGCCGGGACTAGCTACGATACGCAGTATTTT

v_gene: TRBV4-2
j_gene: TRBJ2-1
abundance: many
d_gene: TRBD2
CDR3aa: CASSLGTSHNEQFF
CDR3nt: TGTGCCAGCAGCCTCGGGACTAGCCACAATGAGCAGTTCTTC

v_gene: TRBV7-2
j_gene: TRBJ2-5
abundance: few
d_gene: -
CDR3aa: CASRNRKDGEETQYF
CDR3nt: TGTGCCAGCAGGAACCGGAAAGACGGGGAAGAGACCCAGTACTTC

v_gene: TRBV6-5
j_gene: TRBJ2-7
abundance: few
d_gene: -
CDR3aa: CASSYLGQWAEQYF
CDR3nt: TGTGCCAGCAGTTACCTTGGTCAATGGGCCGAGCAGTACTTC

v_gene: TRBV6-5
j_gene: TRBJ1-5
abundance: -
d_gene: TRBD1
CDR3aa: CASRTGDQPQHF
CDR3nt: TGTGCCAGCAGAACAGGGGATCAGCCCCAGCATTTT

v_gene: TRBV23-1
j_gene: TRBJ2-7
abundance: -
d_gene: -
CDR3aa: CASSQQGKAFLRGPEQYF
CDR3nt: TGCGCCAGCAGTCAACAAGGGAAGGCGTTTCTCAGGGGCCCCGAACAGTACTTC

v_gene: TRBV21-1
j_gene: TRBJ2-1
abundance: few
d_gene: -
CDR3aa: CASSKVSWGNRGQGEQFF
CDR3nt: TGTGCCAGCAGCAAAGTAAGCTGGGGGAACAGGGGGCAGGGTGAGCAGTTCTTC

v_gene: TRBV18
j_gene: TRBJ2-3
abundance: -
d_gene: TRBD1
CDR3aa: CASSPSTGATDTQYF
CDR3nt: TGTGCCAGCTCACCCTCGACAGGGGCAACAGATACGCAGTATTTT

v_gene: TRBV29-1
j_gene: TRBJ1-3
abundance: -
d_gene: TRBD1
CDR3aa: CSVGGQNSGNTIYF
CDR3nt: TGCAGCGTGGGGGGACAGAACTCTGGAAACACCATATATTTT

v_gene: TRBV2
j_gene: TRBJ2-5
abundance: -
d_gene: TRBD2
CDR3aa: CASSPPFGTSQETQYF
CDR3nt: TGTGCCAGCAGCCCGCCCTTCGGGACTAGCCAAGAGACCCAGTACTTC

v_gene: TRBV6-1
j_gene: TRBJ2-7
abundance: few
d_gene: -
CDR3aa: CASSEVRVYEQYF
CDR3nt: TGTGCCAGCAGTGAAGTACGCGTCTACGAGCAGTACTTC

v_gene: TRBV18
j_gene: TRBJ2-1
abundance: -
d_gene: TRBD2
CDR3aa: CASSPGTSGDNEQFF
CDR3nt: TGTGCCAGCTCACCAGGGACTAGCGGGGATAATGAGCAGTTCTTC

v_gene: TRBV11-2
j_gene: TRBJ2-6
abundance: few
d_gene: -
CDR3aa: CASSLGLSSGANVLTF
CDR3nt: TGTGCCAGCAGCTTAGGACTCAGCTCTGGGGCCAACGTCCTGACTTTC

v_gene: TRBV6-5
j_gene: TRBJ2-5
abundance: -
d_gene: TRBD1
CDR3aa: CASSPQGVGETQYF
CDR3nt: TGTGCCAGCAGCCCTCAGGGGGTTGGGGAGACCCAGTACTTC

v_gene: TRBV7-2
j_gene: TRBJ2-5
abundance: -
d_gene: -
CDR3aa: CASSFASLYQETQYF
CDR3nt: TGTGCCAGCAGCTTCGCGTCCCTGTACCAAGAGACCCAGTACTTC

v_gene: TRBV2
j_gene: TRBJ2-5
abundance: once
d_gene: -
CDR3aa: CASSDLAGGETQYF
CDR3nt: TGTGCCAGCAGTGATCTCGCAGGAGGGGAGACCCAGTACTTC

v_gene: TRBV25-1
j_gene: TRBJ2-7
abundance: -
d_gene: -
CDR3aa: CASSESRLHTYEQYF
CDR3nt: TGTGCCAGCAGTGAATCCCGTTTACATACCTACGAGCAGTACTTC

v_gene: TRBV27
j_gene: TRBJ2-1
abundance: few
d_gene: -
CDR3aa: CASSLWGAEQFF
CDR3nt: TGTGCCAGCAGTTTATGGGGCGCCGAGCAGTTCTTC

v_gene: TRBV18
j_gene: TRBJ2-1
abundance: -
d_gene: -
CDR3aa: CASSPFKRDSYNEQFF
CDR3nt: TGTGCCAGCTCACCTTTTAAGAGGGACTCCTACAATGAGCAGTTCTTC

v_gene: TRBV5-6
j_gene: TRBJ2-5
abundance: few
d_gene: -
CDR3aa: CASSLGAWETQYF
CDR3nt: TGTGCCAGCAGCTTGGGGGCTTGGGAGACCCAGTACTTC